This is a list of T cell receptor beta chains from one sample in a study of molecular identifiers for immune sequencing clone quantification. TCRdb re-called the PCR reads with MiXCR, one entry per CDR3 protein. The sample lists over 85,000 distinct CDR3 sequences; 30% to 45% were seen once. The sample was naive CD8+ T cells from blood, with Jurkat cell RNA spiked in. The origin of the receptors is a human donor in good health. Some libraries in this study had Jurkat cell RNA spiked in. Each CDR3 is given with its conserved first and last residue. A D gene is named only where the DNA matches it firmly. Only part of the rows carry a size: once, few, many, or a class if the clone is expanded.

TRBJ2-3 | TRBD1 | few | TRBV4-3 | CASSQDWGQDTDTQYF | TGCGCCAGCAGCCAAGACTGGGGACAGGACACAGATACGCAGTATTTT
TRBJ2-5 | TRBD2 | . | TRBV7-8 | CASSLFASGGESGETQYF | TGTGCCAGCAGCTTATTTGCTAGCGGGGGGGAATCGGGGGAGACCCAGTACTTC
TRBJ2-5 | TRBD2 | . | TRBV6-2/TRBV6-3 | CASGREGAQETQYF | TGTGCCAGCGGGAGGGAAGGGGCCCAAGAGACCCAGTACTTC
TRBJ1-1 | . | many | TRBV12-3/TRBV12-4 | CASIHPGVGTEAFF | TGTGCCAGCATTCATCCAGGGGTGGGCACTGAAGCTTTCTTT
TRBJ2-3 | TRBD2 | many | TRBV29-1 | CSVAGWVSGRSDTQYF | TGCAGCGTTGCCGGGTGGGTTAGCGGGAGGTCAGATACGCAGTATTTT
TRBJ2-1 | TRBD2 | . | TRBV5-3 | CASSSLGLALDEQFF | TGTGCCAGCAGCTCCCTAGGACTAGCTCTCGATGAGCAGTTCTTC
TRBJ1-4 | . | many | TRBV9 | CASSFAQEPGGEKLFF | TGTGCCAGCAGCTTCGCCCAAGAACCGGGAGGTGAAAAACTGTTTTTT
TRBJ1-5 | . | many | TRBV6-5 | CASREIGARAPQHF | TGTGCCAGCAGAGAAATCGGGGCGCGGGCGCCCCAGCATTTT
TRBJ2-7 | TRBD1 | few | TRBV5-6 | CASSSGTGPYEQYF | TGTGCCAGCAGCTCCGGGACAGGGCCCTACGAGCAGTACTTC
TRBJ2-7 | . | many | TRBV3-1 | CASSLGAQGGLEQYF | TGTGCCAGCAGCCTTGGCGCGCAGGGTGGCTTGGAGCAGTACTTC
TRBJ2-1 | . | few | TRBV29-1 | CSVGGKDFYNEQFF | TGCAGCGTTGGGGGGAAGGACTTTTACAATGAGCAGTTCTTC
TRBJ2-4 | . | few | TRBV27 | CASASYSLAKNIQYF | TGTGCCAGCGCATCATACAGTCTAGCCAAAAACATTCAGTACTTC
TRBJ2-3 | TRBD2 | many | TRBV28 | CASSSTGTRYMFPDTQYF | TGTGCCAGCAGTTCCACCGGGACTAGATATATGTTTCCAGATACGCAGTATTTT
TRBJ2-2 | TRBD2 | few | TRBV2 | CASSEAPGQGLAGPGTGELFF | TGTGCCAGCAGTGAAGCCCCGGGACAGGGACTAGCGGGGCCGGGCACCGGGGAGCTGTTTTTT
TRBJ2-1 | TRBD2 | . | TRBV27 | CASSLSGSGSGEQFF | TGTGCCAGCAGTTTATCTGGTAGCGGGAGCGGTGAGCAGTTCTTC
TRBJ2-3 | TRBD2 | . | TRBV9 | CASSAEPSGRTDTQYF | TGTGCCAGCAGCGCTGAGCCTAGCGGCCGCACAGATACGCAGTATTTT
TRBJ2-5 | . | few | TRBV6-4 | CASSEGIQETQYF | TGTGCCAGCAGTGAAGGGATTCAAGAGACCCAGTACTTC